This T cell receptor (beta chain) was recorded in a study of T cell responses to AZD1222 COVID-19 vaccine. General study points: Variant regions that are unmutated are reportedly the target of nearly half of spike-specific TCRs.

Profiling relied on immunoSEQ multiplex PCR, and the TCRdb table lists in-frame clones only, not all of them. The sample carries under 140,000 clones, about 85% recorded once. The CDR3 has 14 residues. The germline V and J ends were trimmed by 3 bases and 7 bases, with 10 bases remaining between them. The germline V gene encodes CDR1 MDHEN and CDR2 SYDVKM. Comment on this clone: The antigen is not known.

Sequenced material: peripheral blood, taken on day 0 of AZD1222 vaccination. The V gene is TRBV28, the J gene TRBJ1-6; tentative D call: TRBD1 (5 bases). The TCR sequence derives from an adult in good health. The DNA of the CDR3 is TGTGCCAGCAGTTTCATTCCAGGGAATTCACCCCTCCACTTT. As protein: CASSFIPGNSPLHF.